These 28 T cell receptor beta chains were all obtained from the same sample, sequenced in a study of T cell responses to AZD1222 COVID-19 vaccine. The data were produced by immunoSEQ multiplex PCR, yet TCRdb's version contains in-frame clones alone and is incomplete. The sample yields under 150,000 clones, more than 65% seen once. Here the sequenced sample was peripheral blood, taken 28 days after the second AZD1222 dose. The source is an adult who received the AZD1222 COVID-19 vaccine.

This clone was seen once. V is TRBV4-2 and J is TRBJ2-2; 8 bases are a match to TRBD1. CDR3 size: 18 residues. V was pared by 3 bases and J by 5 bases, with 14 bases of the junction left unmatched. The V gene's germline CDR1 is LGHNA and CDR2 YNFKEQ. CDR3 nucleotides: TGTGCCAGCAGCCATCCCAAGGGGGGCCAGGGGGCGACCGGGGAGCTGTTTTTT. It is translated as CASSHPKGGQGATGELFF.

V usage is TRBV9 and J usage is TRBJ1-2, with TRBD1 matching 8 bases. This CDR3 comprises 16 residues. V shed 3 bases, J shed 3 bases, and the junction held 10 bases outside the gene matches. Germline CDR1 is SGDLS and CDR2 is YYNGEE. DNA for the CDR3: TGTGCCAGCAGCGACCGGGACAGGCCTGAGTACTATGGCTACACCTTC. It is translated as CASSDRDRPEYYGYTF.

The chain combines TRBV7-2 with TRBJ1-2, with unresolved D. Trimming took 2 bases from V and 5 from J, leaving 9 bases between them. The germline V gene encodes CDR1 SGHTA and CDR2 FQGNSA. The CDR3 sequence is 13 residues long. The CDR3 reads CASSLSQAYGYTF. The CDR3 nucleotides are TGTGCCAGCAGCTTAAGTCAGGCTTATGGCTACACCTTC.

This sequence joins TRBV7-9 and TRBJ1-3; D gene unclear. The CDR3 runs to 14 residues. The V and J ends lost 5 bases and 0 bases respectively, with 8 bases between them. Germline V gene lookup returns CDR1 SEHNR and CDR2 FQNEAQ (reference sequence). CDR3 loop: CASSPYISGNTIYF. In DNA form, the CDR3 reads TGTGCCAGCAGCCCCTACATCTCTGGAAACACCATATATTTT.

The chain carries TRBV6-5 and TRBJ1-2, with 9 bases fitting TRBD1. This CDR3 is 15 amino acids long. Per germline, CDR1 MNHEY and CDR2 SVGAGI. J gave up 8 bases and V 2 bases, and 9 bases lay outside the gene matches. The CDR3: CASSYHLDRGNGYTF. The CDR3 coding sequence is TGTGCCAGCAGTTACCACCTGGACAGGGGAAACGGCTACACCTTC.

V gene TRBV6-2 or TRBV6-3 combines with J gene TRBJ1-2; D remains ambiguous. The CDR3 contains 16 residues. CDR1 and CDR2 from the germline V gene are MNHEY and SVGEGT. V shed 0 bases and J shed 7 bases, with 18 bases lying between them. The DNA of the CDR3 is TGTGCCAGCAGTTACTCTCTCCGGAGGGTGACCTCTGGCTACACCTTC. Translated: CASSYSLRRVTSGYTF.

This sequence joins TRBV27 and TRBJ2-7, with 8 nucleotides matching TRBD1. Trimming removed 3 bases from V and 2 bases from J; junction bases left unmatched: 3. The germline V gene encodes CDR1 MNHEY and CDR2 SMNVEV (reference sequence). This CDR3 has 14 residues. The CDR3 sequence is CASSFSGGPYEQYF. The DNA for the CDR3 is TGTGCCAGCAGTTTTTCAGGGGGCCCCTACGAGCAGTACTTC.

This clone was recorded only once. The V and J genes are TRBV6-5 and TRBJ2-7, with 7 positions matching TRBD1. V was pared by 5 bases and J by 4 bases, with 11 bases of the junction left unmatched. The CDR3 is made up of 15 amino acids. Per the germline V gene, CDR1 is MNHEY and CDR2 is SVGAGI. The chain's CDR3 is CASSPQGKGFYEQYF. The CDR3 bases are TGTGCCAGCAGTCCACAGGGGAAGGGGTTTTACGAGCAGTACTTC.

This chain joins TRBV10-2 and TRBJ1-5, with D perhaps matching TRBD1 (5 bases). The CDR3 contains 13 residues. Trimming stripped 6 bases from V and 0 bases from J, with 6 bases between. Germline CDR1 is WSHSY and CDR2 is SAAADI. The CDR3 DNA reads as TGCGCCAGCAGACAGGATAGCAATCAGCCCCAGCATTTT. It specifies CASRQDSNQPQHF.

CDR3 DNA sequence: TGCGCCAGCAGCCCGGAAAATAGTGGAAACACCATATATTTT. Its translation: CASSPENSGNTIYF. The chain couples TRBV5-1 to TRBJ1-3, with unresolved D. Germline V gene data show CDR1 as SGHRS and CDR2 as YFSETQ. The CDR3 contains 14 residues. V was pared by 4 bases and J by 3 bases, with 11 bases between.

The chain carries TRBV6-5 and TRBJ1-2, with no clear D. Germline V lookup: CDR1 MNHEY, CDR2 SVGAGI. Trimming stripped 7 bases from V and 2 bases from J, with 5 bases between. This CDR3 has 11 amino acids. In DNA form, the CDR3 reads TGTGCCAGCACCCGCAACTATGGCTACACCTTC. This sequence encodes CASTRNYGYTF.

The chain couples TRBV19 to TRBJ2-1; 10 bases fit TRBD1. This CDR3 spans 17 amino acids. Germline V gene lookup returns CDR1 LNHDA and CDR2 SQIVND (reference sequence). V lost 0 bases, J lost 4 bases, and 6 bases stayed unmatched. The CDR3, as DNA: TGTGCCAGTAGTATAGATTGGACAGGGGGTCAGTACAATGAGCAGTTCTTC. Amino acid sequence: CASSIDWTGGQYNEQFF.

The CDR3 region is CASSTQGNNSPLHF. In DNA form, the CDR3 reads TGTGCCAGTAGTACCCAGGGTAATAATTCACCCCTCCACTTT. The chain employs TRBV19 and TRBJ1-6; TRBD1 might be the D (5 bases). V was cut by 4 bases and J by 5 bases, with 9 bases left in between. The CDR3 is 14 amino acids. Germline CDR1 LNHDA, CDR2 SQIVND (reference sequence). The complete variable domain, with remaining parts taken from reference TRBV19 and TRBJ1-6, reads DGGITQSPKYLFRKEGQNVTLSCEQNLNHDAMYWYRQDPGQGLRLIYYSQIVNDFQKGDIAEGYSVSREKKESFPLTVTSAQKNPTAFYLCASSTQGNNSPLHFGNGTRLTVT.

The V and J genes are TRBV4-1 and TRBJ2-2, with D perhaps TRBD1 or TRBD2 (5 bases each). This CDR3 has 16 amino acids. The germline V and J ends were trimmed by 4 bases and 0 bases, with 12 bases remaining between them. Germline CDR1 is MGHRA and CDR2 is YSYEKL. This CDR3 reads CASSPRDGPNTGELFF. The CDR3 nucleotides read TGCGCCAGCAGCCCCCGGGACGGCCCGAACACCGGGGAGCTGTTTTTT.

The rearrangement links TRBV4-1 to TRBJ1-1; D gene unclear. The germline V and J ends were trimmed by 0 bases and 1 base, with 12 bases remaining between them. The germline CDR1 and CDR2 sequences are MGHRA and YSYEKL. This CDR3 is 16 amino acids long. The CDR3 is CASSQDFSRRNTEAFF. The CDR3 DNA is TGCGCCAGCAGCCAAGATTTTTCGCGACGGAACACTGAAGCTTTCTTT.

The V gene is TRBV10-3, the J gene TRBJ1-2, with 12 nucleotides matching TRBD1. Germline V CDR1 and CDR2: ENHRY, SYGVKD. The trim removed 8 bases at V and 0 bases at J, leaving 7 bases unmatched. The CDR3 is 16 residues long. CDR3 bases: TGTGCCATCGAGGGGGACAGGGGGCTGACTAACTATGGCTACACCTTC. The encoded protein is CAIEGDRGLTNYGYTF.

The rearrangement uses TRBV28 and TRBJ1-2; 10 nucleotides line up with TRBD1. Trimming at V came to 6 bases and at J to 4 bases, leaving 11 bases not matched to a gene. Germline V gene lookup returns CDR1 MDHEN and CDR2 SYDVKM. The CDR3 totals 16 residues. CDR3 DNA: TGTGCCAGCAGCCGACAGGGGGCACTATTAGGCTATGGCTACACCTTC. It is translated as CASSRQGALLGYGYTF.

The rearrangement links TRBV7-2 to TRBJ2-1; a weak D match, TRBD2 (6 bases). The CDR3 is 15 amino acids. The V end was cut by 2 bases, the J end by 4 bases, with 12 bases between. Germline lookup yields CDR1 SGHTA and CDR2 FQGNSA. CDR3 region: CASSLTRGGYNEQFF. Here the CDR3 DNA reads TGTGCCAGCAGCTTAACGCGGGGCGGGTACAATGAGCAGTTCTTC. The full variable domain, with the rest looked up from reference TRBV7-2 and TRBJ2-1, is GAGVSQSPSNKVTEKGKDVELRCDPISGHTALYWYRQSLGQGLEFLIYFQGNSAPDKSGLPSDRFSAERTGGSVSTLTIQRTQQEDSAVYLCASSLTRGGYNEQFFGPGTRLTVL.

This clone has only one observation. V usage is TRBV19 and J usage is TRBJ2-2, with D maybe TRBD1 (5 bases). From germline, CDR1 is LNHDA and CDR2 SQIVND (reference sequence). This CDR3 is built from 15 residues. Trimming left V 3 bases short and J 1 base short, with 9 bases between. The CDR3 DNA reads as TGTGCCAGTAGTATGACCAGGGAGAACACCGGGGAGCTGTTTTTT. Its protein product is CASSMTRENTGELFF. Full variable domain (outside the CDR3, taken from reference TRBV19 and TRBJ2-2): DGGITQSPKYLFRKEGQNVTLSCEQNLNHDAMYWYRQDPGQGLRLIYYSQIVNDFQKGDIAEGYSVSREKKESFPLTVTSAQKNPTAFYLCASSMTRENTGELFFGEGSRLTVL.

This chain uses TRBV9 with TRBJ1-4, with D unresolved. Trimming pared 3 bases from V and 0 bases from J, leaving 9 bases between. This CDR3 spans 15 amino acids. Germline V gives CDR1 SGDLS, CDR2 YYNGEE. CDR3 residues: CASSDPRATNEKLFF. The CDR3 DNA reads as TGTGCCAGCAGCGATCCACGAGCAACTAATGAAAAACTGTTTTTT.

In DNA, the CDR3 is TGTGCCAGCATTACGACGGGGGACTATAATTCACCCCTCCACTTT. This encodes CASITTGDYNSPLHF. The rearrangement links TRBV2 to TRBJ1-6; TRBD1 might be the D (5 bases). The CDR3 spans 15 residues. Germline CDR1 reads SNHLY; CDR2 reads FYNNEI. V lost 7 bases and J 3 bases, leaving 13 bases between the germline ends.

The V call is TRBV14, the J call TRBJ1-5, with a possible D match to TRBD1 (5 bases). V was trimmed by 1 base and J by 5 bases, leaving 12 bases between them. From germline, CDR1 is SGHDN and CDR2 FVKESK. The CDR3 consists of 15 residues. The CDR3 nucleotides read TGTGCCAGCAGCCAAGTAACGGGGGAGGATCAGCCCCAGCATTTT. The encoded protein is CASSQVTGEDQPQHF. Full variable domain (missing parts from reference TRBV14 and TRBJ1-5): EAGVTQFPSHSVIEKGQTVTLRCDPISGHDNLYWYRRVMGKEIKFLLHFVKESKQDESGMPNNRFLAERTGGTYSTLKVQPAELEDSGVYFCASSQVTGEDQPQHFGDGTRLSIL.

V gene TRBV11-2 combines with J gene TRBJ2-7; D uncertain. Germline CDR1 is SGHAT and CDR2 is FQNNGV. The CDR3 totals 13 residues. The V end lost 5 bases, the J end lost 3 bases, and 11 bases lay between the germline ends. The CDR3 DNA sequence: TGTGCCAGCAGCCTGAGAAGCAACTACGAGCAGTACTTC. Protein sequence: CASSLRSNYEQYF.

The V and J genes are TRBV2 and TRBJ2-1, with 8 bases matching TRBD2. V dropped 3 bases and J dropped 8; count of bases not matched to a gene: 9. Germline CDR1 and CDR2: SNHLY and FYNNEI. This CDR3 comprises 15 residues. CDR3 residues: CASSEVASGQHEQFF. The DNA for the CDR3 is TGTGCCAGCAGTGAGGTAGCTAGCGGGCAACATGAGCAGTTCTTC.

V and J are TRBV4-2 and TRBJ2-5, with 8 bases aligning to TRBD2. V was clipped by 4 bases and J by 0 bases; unmatched bases: 7. CDR1 is LGHNA, CDR2 YNFKEQ, per germline. The CDR3 has 16 residues. CDR3 sequence reads: CASSPSGGGYQETQYF. The CDR3 region has the DNA TGTGCCAGCAGCCCCTCGGGCGGGGGGTACCAAGAGACCCAGTACTTC.

This sequence joins TRBV11-2 and TRBJ2-7; D is perhaps TRBD1 (5 bases). V was pared by 1 base and J by 7 bases, with 14 bases between. Germline V CDR1 and CDR2: SGHAT, FQNNGV. The CDR3 is 14 amino acids. CDR3 coding DNA: TGTGCCAGCAGCTTAGGGGTGGGGCTCTTAGAGCAGTACTTC. Its translation: CASSLGVGLLEQYF.

The chain couples TRBV3-1 (or the pseudogene TRBV3-2) to TRBJ1-1; 9 nucleotides agree with TRBD1. The CDR3 runs 15 residues. Losses at the gene ends were 1 base for V and 7 bases for J; bases not matched to a gene: 7. CDR1 and CDR2 from the germline V gene are LGHDT and YNNKEL (reference sequence). The CDR3 sequence is CASSQGDRGTGEAFF. CDR3 coding DNA: TGTGCCAGCAGCCAAGGAGACAGGGGGACTGGTGAAGCTTTCTTT.

This CDR3 is CASSLLGGGTGELFF. For the CDR3, the DNA is TGTGCCAGCAGTCTCCTCGGGGGAGGCACCGGGGAGCTGTTTTTT. The chain recombines TRBV28 with TRBJ2-2, with TRBD2 as a possible D gene (6 bases). CDR3 size: 15 residues. Germline lookup yields CDR1 MDHEN and CDR2 SYDVKM. V dropped 5 bases and J dropped 4 bases, with 14 bases sitting between them.